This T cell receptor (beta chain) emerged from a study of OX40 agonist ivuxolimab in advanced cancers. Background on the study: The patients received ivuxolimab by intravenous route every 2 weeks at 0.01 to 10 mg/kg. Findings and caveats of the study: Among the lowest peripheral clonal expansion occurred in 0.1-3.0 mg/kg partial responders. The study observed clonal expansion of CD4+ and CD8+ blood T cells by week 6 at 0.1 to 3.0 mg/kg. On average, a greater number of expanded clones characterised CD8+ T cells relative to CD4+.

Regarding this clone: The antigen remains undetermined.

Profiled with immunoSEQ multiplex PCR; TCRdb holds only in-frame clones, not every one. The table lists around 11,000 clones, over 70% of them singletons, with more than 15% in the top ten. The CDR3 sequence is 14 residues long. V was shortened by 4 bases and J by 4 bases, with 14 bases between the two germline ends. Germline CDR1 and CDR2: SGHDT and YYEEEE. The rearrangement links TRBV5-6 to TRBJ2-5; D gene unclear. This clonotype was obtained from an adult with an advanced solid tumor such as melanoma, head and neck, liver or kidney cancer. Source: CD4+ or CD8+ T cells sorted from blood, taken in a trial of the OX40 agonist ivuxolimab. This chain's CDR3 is CASSGRPALETQYF. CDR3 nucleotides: TGTGCCAGCAGCGGGCGGCCCGCTCTAGAGACCCAGTACTTC.